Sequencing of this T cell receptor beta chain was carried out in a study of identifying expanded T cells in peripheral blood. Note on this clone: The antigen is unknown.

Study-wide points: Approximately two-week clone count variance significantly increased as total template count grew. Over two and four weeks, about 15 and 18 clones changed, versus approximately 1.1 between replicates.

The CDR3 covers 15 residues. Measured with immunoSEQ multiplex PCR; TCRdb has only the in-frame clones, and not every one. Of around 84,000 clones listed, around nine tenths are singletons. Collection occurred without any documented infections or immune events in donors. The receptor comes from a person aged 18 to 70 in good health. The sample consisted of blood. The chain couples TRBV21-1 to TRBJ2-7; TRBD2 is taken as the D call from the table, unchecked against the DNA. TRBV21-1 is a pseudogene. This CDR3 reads CASSKVTGGPYEQYF. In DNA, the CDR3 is TGTGCCAGCAGCAAAGTCACGGGAGGGCCCTACGAGCAGTACTTC.